This record covers a single TCR beta chain. The data are from a study of blood T cell repertoires in COVID-19. Overall study: Some COVID-19 samples were acute and others convalescent; all came from the United States, Italy and Spain. Sources were T cells, B-cell-depleted T cells, or PBMCs; the material itself was cDNA or gDNA.

Trimming took off 4 bases at V and 4 bases at J, with 14 bases between the two ends. The V gene's germline CDR1 is SGHKS and CDR2 YYEKEE (reference sequence). The CDR3 length is 14 residues. The repertoire was sequenced with immunoSEQ multiplex PCR; TCRdb's copy has only in-frame clones and lacks some. The sample gives tens of thousands of clones, over 75% of which show up once; 2.5% to 3% is in the top ten. The genes are TRBV5-5 and TRBJ1-1; D might be TRBD1 (5 bases). Sequenced sample: peripheral blood. The TCR originated in a man older than 75 with acute or convalescent COVID-19. CDR3 region: CASSPSGGTTEAFF. The DNA of the CDR3 is TGTGCCAGCAGCCCTTCGGGGGGGACCACTGAAGCTTTCTTT.